Listed below are T cell receptor beta chains from one sample, sequenced in a study of Ad26.COV2.S vaccination and SARS-CoV-2 variants. Some clones are missing from TCRdb's copy, which holds only in-frame ones; the method was immunoSEQ multiplex PCR. The table has around 400,000 clones, 80% to 95% seen once. Sequenced here: peripheral blood, sampled in a trial of Ad26.COV2.S vaccine versus placebo. The origin of the receptors is a person aged 18-60 years who received the Ad26.COV2.S COVID-19 vaccine or a placebo. Each CDR3 is given with its conserved first and last residue. D genes are given only for firm matches. Some rows mark clone size as missing; the rest say once, few, many or name a class of expanded clone.

>NA|NA|TRBJ2-7|TRBV27
CATRTVSYEQYF
TGTGCCACCCGGACAGTCTCCTACGAGCAGTACTTC
>TRBD2|NA|TRBJ2-7|TRBV20-1
CSASNLAGGAYEQYF
TGCAGTGCTAGTAACCTAGCGGGAGGAGCCTACGAGCAGTACTTC
>NA|once|TRBJ2-7|TRBV7-8
CASSLQLQAGNEQYF
TGTGCCAGCAGCTTACAATTACAGGCGGGCAACGAGCAGTACTTC
>NA|NA|TRBJ2-7|TRBV11-2
CASSSGSEQYF
TGTGCCAGCAGCTCGGGGTCCGAGCAGTACTTC
>NA|NA|TRBJ2-2|TRBV7-9
CASSLVTANTGELFF
TGTGCCAGCAGCTTAGTGACCGCGAACACCGGGGAGCTGTTTTTT
>NA|NA|TRBJ2-7|TRBV27
CASSLGTGVLYEQYF
TGTGCCAGCAGTTTAGGGACCGGCGTTCTCTACGAGCAGTACTTC
>NA|NA|TRBJ1-4|TRBV7-9
CASGWGATNEKLFF
TGTGCCAGCGGCTGGGGGGCAACTAATGAAAAACTGTTTTTT
>NA|NA|TRBJ2-3|TRBV6-5
CASSYSIQGPDTQYF
TGTGCCAGCAGTTACTCGATCCAGGGCCCAGATACGCAGTATTTT
>TRBD1|NA|TRBJ1-1|TRBV18
CASSLQGAGNTEAFF
TGTGCCAGCTCACTTCAGGGGGCTGGGAACACTGAAGCTTTCTTT
>NA|NA|TRBJ2-2|TRBV29-1
CSVVGARTGELFF
TGCAGCGTTGTGGGGGCGAGGACCGGGGAGCTGTTTTTT
>NA|NA|TRBJ2-7|TRBV7-9
CASSSVLGSYEQYF
TGTGCCAGCAGCTCAGTGTTGGGCTCCTACGAGCAGTACTTC
>NA|NA|TRBJ1-4|TRBV3-1/TRBV3-2
CASSHHKGEKLFF
TGTGCCAGCAGCCATCACAAGGGTGAAAAACTGTTTTTT
>TRBD2|NA|TRBJ2-3|TRBV4-1
CASSQDESGASTDTQYF
TGCGCCAGCAGCCAAGATGAGAGCGGGGCTAGCACAGATACGCAGTATTTT
>NA|NA|TRBJ2-7|TRBV4-3
CASSQTAKGPYEQYF
TGCGCCAGCAGCCAAACCGCGAAAGGGCCCTACGAGCAGTACTTC
>NA|NA|TRBJ2-7|TRBV4-1
CASSQVPSTGSYEQYF
TGCGCCAGCAGCCAAGTTCCCTCGACTGGTTCCTACGAGCAGTACTTC
>TRBD2|NA|TRBJ2-2|TRBV24-1
CAATSGAPGELFF
TGTGCCGCAACTAGCGGAGCCCCCGGGGAGCTGTTTTTT
>NA|NA|TRBJ2-1|TRBV25-1
CASSRLGNEQFF
TGTGCCAGCAGCCGTCTAGGGAATGAGCAGTTCTTC
>TRBD1|NA|TRBJ2-5|TRBV24-1
CATSDFRQGKETQYF
TGTGCCACCAGTGATTTTCGACAGGGAAAAGAGACCCAGTACTTC